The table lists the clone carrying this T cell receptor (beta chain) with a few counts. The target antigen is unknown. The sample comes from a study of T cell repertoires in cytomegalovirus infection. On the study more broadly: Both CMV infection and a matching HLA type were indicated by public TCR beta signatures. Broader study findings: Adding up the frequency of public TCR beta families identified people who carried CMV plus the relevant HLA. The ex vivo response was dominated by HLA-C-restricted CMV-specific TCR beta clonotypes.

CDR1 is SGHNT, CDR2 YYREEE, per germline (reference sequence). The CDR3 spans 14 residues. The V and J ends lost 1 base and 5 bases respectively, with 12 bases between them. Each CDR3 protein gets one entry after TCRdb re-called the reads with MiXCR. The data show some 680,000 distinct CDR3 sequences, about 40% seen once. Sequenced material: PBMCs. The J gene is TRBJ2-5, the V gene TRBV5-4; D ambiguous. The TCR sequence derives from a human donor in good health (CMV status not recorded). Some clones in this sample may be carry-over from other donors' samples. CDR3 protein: CASSLSNKRETQYF. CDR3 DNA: TGTGCCAGCAGCTTGTCGAATAAGAGGGAGACCCAGTACTTC.